This T cell receptor beta chain emerged from a study of CD8+ T cells in alopecia areata. The overall study: Treated individuals took tofacitinib by mouth, 5 to 10 mg twice daily. Tofacitinib was given for 6 to 18 months, then stopped for 6 months.

Cell sorting on a FACSAria was used to separate CD4+ and CD8+ T cells from the PBMCs. Extracted from the samples, RNA was reverse transcribed into cDNA to serve as the sequencing template. Some clones are missing from TCRdb's copy, which holds only in-frame ones; the method was immunoSEQ multiplex PCR. There are around 140,000 clones in the sample; roughly 46% occur only once, and 0.99% lies in the top ten. Germline CDR1 reads WSHSY; CDR2 reads SAAADI. The CDR3 consists of 13 residues. The germline V and J ends were trimmed by 6 bases and 3 bases, with 12 bases remaining between them. The receptor was derived from a human donor with alopecia areata. Here the sequenced sample was CD4+ T cells sorted from blood, taken at week 0. The V call is TRBV10-2, the J call TRBJ2-7, with D perhaps matching TRBD1 or TRBD2 (6 bases each). The CDR3 bases are TGCGCCAGCAGGGAGGGGGGTGACTACGAGCAGTACTTC. It codes for CASREGGDYEQYF.